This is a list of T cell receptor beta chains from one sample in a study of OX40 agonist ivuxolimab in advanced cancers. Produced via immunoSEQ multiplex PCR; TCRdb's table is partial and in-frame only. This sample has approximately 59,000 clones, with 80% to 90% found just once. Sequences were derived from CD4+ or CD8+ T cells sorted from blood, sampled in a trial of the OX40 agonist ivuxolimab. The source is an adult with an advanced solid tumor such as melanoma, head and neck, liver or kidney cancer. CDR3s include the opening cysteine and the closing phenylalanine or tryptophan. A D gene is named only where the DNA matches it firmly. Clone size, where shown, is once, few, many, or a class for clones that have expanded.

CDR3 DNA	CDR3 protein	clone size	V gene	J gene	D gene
TGTGCCATCACCCTAGACAGGGCCACCGGGGAGCTGTTTTTT	CAITLDRATGELFF	.	TRBV10-3	TRBJ2-2	TRBD1
TGTGCCAGTAGTCGACTACTTGAGCAGTTCTTC	CASSRLLEQFF	.	TRBV19	TRBJ2-1	.
TGCACCAGCAGCCAAGGGGGGCGGGGCCGAATAGGGTCTGGTCAGCCCCAGCATTTT	CTSSQGGRGRIGSGQPQHF	.	TRBV1	TRBJ1-5	.
TGTGCCAGCAGCTTCCGGCCTAGCGGGATAGGGTCAGATACGCAGTATTTT	CASSFRPSGIGSDTQYF	.	TRBV5-4	TRBJ2-3	TRBD2
TGTGCCAGCAGGCCCGGGACCCTAACCGGGGAGCTGTTTTTT	CASRPGTLTGELFF	.	TRBV6-5	TRBJ2-2	.
TGTGCCAGCAGCTTAGGGGCCCCGGGGTACGAGCAGTACTTC	CASSLGAPGYEQYF	.	TRBV7-9	TRBJ2-7	.
TGTGCCAGCAGCTTAGATCGGGTAGGCACTGAAGCTTTCTTT	CASSLDRVGTEAFF	.	TRBV7-9	TRBJ1-1	.
TGTGCCAGCAGCCCTCAGGGACTAGCGGGAGTTAGAGATACGCAGTATTTT	CASSPQGLAGVRDTQYF	.	TRBV7-9	TRBJ2-3	TRBD2
TGTGCCAGCAGCTTCGCTAGACTAGTGTTTTCAGATACGCAGTATTTT	CASSFARLVFSDTQYF	.	TRBV7-9	TRBJ2-3	.
TGTGCCAGTAGCGGCGTGAGACTGAGAAGAAACACCATATATTTT	CASSGVRLRRNTIYF	.	TRBV19	TRBJ1-3	.
TGTGCCAGCTCACCACCGAGCCGACCTGGAAACACCATATATTTT	CASSPPSRPGNTIYF	.	TRBV18	TRBJ1-3	.
TGTGCCAGCAGCTTGGGTAGCGGGAGCCAAGAGACCCAGTACTTC	CASSLGSGSQETQYF	.	TRBV7-8	TRBJ2-5	TRBD2
TGTGCTAGCAGCTCACCGAGTGACAGGGGGAAACAGTATTTT	CASSSPSDRGKQYF	once	TRBV7-7	TRBJ2-3	TRBD1
TGTGCCAGCAGTTTCTATGTACGGGAGCAGTACTTC	CASSFYVREQYF	.	TRBV6-1	TRBJ2-7	.
TGTGCCAGCAGCCTCGACAGTTTTTCCTACAATGAGCAGTTCTTC	CASSLDSFSYNEQFF	.	TRBV11-3	TRBJ2-1	.
TGTGCCAGCAGTGAACCCCTGGGACGTAAAGACAGTAGCAATCAGCCCCAGCATTTT	CASSEPLGRKDSSNQPQHF	.	TRBV2	TRBJ1-5	.
TGTGCCAGCAGAAGGGAAGATACGCAGTATTTT	CASRREDTQYF	.	TRBV6-1	TRBJ2-3	.
TGTGCCAGCAGCTCCGGGACAGTCGGGAGTTACGAGCAGTACTTC	CASSSGTVGSYEQYF	.	TRBV9	TRBJ2-7	.
TGTGCCAGCAGCGTAAGTTCGAGACTTGGACAGGGAAGCGGTGAGCAGTTCTTC	CASSVSSRLGQGSGEQFF	.	TRBV9	TRBJ2-1	TRBD1
TGTGCCAGCAGCTTAGGGACAGGGCAGGGAGAGACCCAGTACTTC	CASSLGTGQGETQYF	medium-sized	TRBV7-3	TRBJ2-5	TRBD1
TGTGCCAGCAGTAAACGCCGGGGTCCCGCAGATACGCAGTATTTT	CASSKRRGPADTQYF	.	TRBV27	TRBJ2-3	.
TGTGCCAGCAGCCAACAGGGTTACAATGAGCAGTTCTTC	CASSQQGYNEQFF	.	TRBV11-2	TRBJ2-1	.
TGCGCCAGCAGCTTGGCCCTCGAAGATACGCAGTATTTT	CASSLALEDTQYF	.	TRBV5-1	TRBJ2-3	.
TGCAGCGTTGCCCCAGCTAGCACAGATACGCAGTATTTT	CSVAPASTDTQYF	.	TRBV29-1	TRBJ2-3	.
TGTGCCAGCAGTTCCCCGGGGACATCATCCTACGAGCAGTACTTC	CASSSPGTSSYEQYF	.	TRBV28	TRBJ2-7	.
TGTGCCAGCAGCTTAGGTGGGAGGGCGAGATCGACAGATACGCAGTATTTT	CASSLGGRARSTDTQYF	.	TRBV5-5	TRBJ2-3	TRBD2
TGTGCCAGCAGTCCCCCTAGGACAGGGAGCACCGGGGAGCTGTTTTTT	CASSPPRTGSTGELFF	.	TRBV7-9	TRBJ2-2	TRBD1
TGCGCCAGCAGCTTGGACGGGAGTATTTACAATGAGCAGTTCTTC	CASSLDGSIYNEQFF	.	TRBV5-1	TRBJ2-1	.
TGCGCCAGCAGCTTGACGACAGTCGCCTACGAGCAGTACTTC	CASSLTTVAYEQYF	.	TRBV5-1	TRBJ2-7	.
TGTGCCAGCAGCAACTCCCTCGGACTAGCCTACAATGAGCAGTTCTTC	CASSNSLGLAYNEQFF	few	TRBV5-6	TRBJ2-1	TRBD2
TGTGCCAGTATTGCAGGGGGAATGAACACTGAAGCTTTCTTT	CASIAGGMNTEAFF	.	TRBV10-3	TRBJ1-1	TRBD1
TGTGCCAGTAGTGCCAACAGGGTTTTTGGATTGAATGAGCAGTTCTTC	CASSANRVFGLNEQFF	.	TRBV19	TRBJ2-1	.
TGTGCCAGCAGCACCCGGATGCTGAACACTGAAGCTTTCTTT	CASSTRMLNTEAFF	.	TRBV7-9	TRBJ1-1	.
TGTGCCAGCAGCCAGAAATACAATGAGCAGTTCTTC	CASSQKYNEQFF	.	TRBV7-2	TRBJ2-1	.
TGTGCCAGCAGTGAATCCCCCCCAGGCGCCTATGGCTACACCTTC	CASSESPPGAYGYTF	.	TRBV25-1	TRBJ1-2	.
TGTGCCTGGAGTGTACGGGGGCCAGGTGAAAAACTGTTTTTT	CAWSVRGPGEKLFF	.	TRBV30	TRBJ1-4	.
TGCGCCAGCAGCTTGGCAGGGTCAGATACGCAGTATTTT	CASSLAGSDTQYF	.	TRBV5-1	TRBJ2-3	.
TGTGCTAGCAGCTCTCGTGGGACGGAGACCCAGTACTTC	CASSSRGTETQYF	.	TRBV7-7	TRBJ2-5	.
TGTGCCAGCAGCGTAGTAACGGGGAGTACCACCATATATTTT	CASSVVTGSTTIYF	.	TRBV9	TRBJ1-3	.
TGTGCCAGCGGCAAGGGGAGTCAGCCCCAGCATTTT	CASGKGSQPQHF	.	TRBV27	TRBJ1-5	.
TGTGCCAGCAGCCCGCTCGCGGTTACCACCTACGAGCAGTACTTC	CASSPLAVTTYEQYF	.	TRBV6-5	TRBJ2-7	.
TGTGCCAGCTCGAGAGGGTTCGCCTACGAGCAGTACTTC	CASSRGFAYEQYF	.	TRBV28	TRBJ2-7	.
TGTGCCATCAGTGATCCGACAGGGGGCTTTAAGAATGAGCAGTTCTTC	CAISDPTGGFKNEQFF	.	TRBV10-3	TRBJ2-1	TRBD1
TGTGCCAGCAAACAGGGAAATGAAAAACTGTTTTTT	CASKQGNEKLFF	.	TRBV28	TRBJ1-4	.
TGTGCCTGGATTGGGAGCGGCTACGAGCAGTACTTC	CAWIGSGYEQYF	.	TRBV30	TRBJ2-7	.
TGCGCCAGCAGCCAAGGAATGGATGGCTATGGCTACACCTTC	CASSQGMDGYGYTF	.	TRBV4-3	TRBJ1-2	.
TGTGCCAGCATCGGCGAGTTGCTGCCCGAACATTTT	CASIGELLPEHF	.	TRBV28	TRBJ1-5	.
TGTGCCAGCAGCGCAATGAGGGGATCGGAGACCCAGTACTTC	CASSAMRGSETQYF	.	TRBV9	TRBJ2-5	.
TGCGCCAGCAGCTCCGGGACCCATAGCAATCAGCCCCAGCATTTT	CASSSGTHSNQPQHF	.	TRBV4-3	TRBJ1-5	.
TGTGCCAGCAGCTTAGCGGGAGTCGGGTACGAGCAGTACTTC	CASSLAGVGYEQYF	.	TRBV7-2	TRBJ2-7	.
TGTGCCAGCAGCCCCCCCGGGACTAGCTATTCAGATACGCAGTATTTT	CASSPPGTSYSDTQYF	.	TRBV9	TRBJ2-3	TRBD2
TGTGCCAGCAGCCGGGACACCAAAGAGACCCAGTACTTC	CASSRDTKETQYF	once	TRBV7-2	TRBJ2-5	.